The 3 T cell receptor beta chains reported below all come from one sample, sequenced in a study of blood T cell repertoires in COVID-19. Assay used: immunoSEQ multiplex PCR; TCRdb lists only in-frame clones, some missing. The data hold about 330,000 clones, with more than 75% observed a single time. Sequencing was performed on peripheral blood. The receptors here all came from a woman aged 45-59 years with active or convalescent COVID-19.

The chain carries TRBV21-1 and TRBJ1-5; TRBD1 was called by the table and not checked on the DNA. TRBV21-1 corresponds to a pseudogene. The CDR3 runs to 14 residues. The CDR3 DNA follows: TGTGCCAGCAGCCCCTCAAGGGGAAATCAGCCCCAGCATTTT. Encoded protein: CASSPSRGNQPQHF.

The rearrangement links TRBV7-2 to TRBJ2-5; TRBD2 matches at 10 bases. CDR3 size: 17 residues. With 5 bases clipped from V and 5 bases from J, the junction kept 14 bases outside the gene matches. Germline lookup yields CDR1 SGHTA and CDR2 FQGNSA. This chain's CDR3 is CASSPKTSGRGAETQYF. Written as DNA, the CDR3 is TGTGCCAGCAGCCCTAAGACTAGCGGGCGGGGGGCGGAGACCCAGTACTTC.

Written as DNA, the CDR3 is TGTGCCAGCAGCTTATACCTAGGGGCCGGAAACACCATATATTTT. As protein: CASSLYLGAGNTIYF. The chain is built from TRBV7-2 and TRBJ1-3; tentative D call: TRBD1 (5 bases). CDR1 and CDR2 (germline): SGHTA, FQGNSA. V was clipped by 2 bases and J by 4 bases, with 12 bases between them. The CDR3 is 15 residues long. The whole variable domain, remainder taken from reference TRBV7-2 and TRBJ1-3, is GAGVSQSPSNKVTEKGKDVELRCDPISGHTALYWYRQSLGQGLEFLIYFQGNSAPDKSGLPSDRFSAERTGGSVSTLTIQRTQQEDSAVYLCASSLYLGAGNTIYFGEGSWLTVV.